These 27 T cell receptor beta chains originate from one sample sequenced in a study of beta chain features in type 1 diabetes. Study results and caveats: In all four CD4+ subsets, TCRB CDR3 length was significantly, moderately reduced in type 1 diabetes.

What these receptors recognize is not known. Investigators reverse transcribed all isolated RNA, so they sequenced expressed TCRB transcripts. Profiled with immunoSEQ multiplex PCR; TCRdb holds only in-frame clones, not every one. Among 41,000 or so clones listed, around 63% were seen once. Source material: Tregs from blood. The source of these receptors is a man aged 25 to 40 with type 1 diabetes. Some clones in this sample may be carry-over from other donors' samples.

The CDR3 loop is CAISSGGLYEQYF. The CDR3 DNA follows: TGTGCCATTTCTAGCGGGGGCCTATACGAGCAGTACTTC. V is TRBV10-3 and J is TRBJ2-7, with 10 bases aligning to TRBD2. Germline V CDR1 and CDR2: ENHRY, SYGVKD. CDR3 length: 13 amino acids. J was trimmed by 4 bases and V by 9 bases; bases with no gene match: 6.

This clone turned up a few times. This sequence joins TRBV28 and TRBJ1-1; the D is unclear. Germline V CDR1 and CDR2: MDHEN, SYDVKM. There are 13 residues in the CDR3. The germline V and J ends were trimmed by 8 bases and 3 bases, with 13 bases remaining between them. The chain's CDR3 is CASAPEQHTEAFF. The CDR3 coding sequence is TGTGCCAGCGCGCCGGAGCAGCACACTGAAGCTTTCTTT.

The chain uses TRBV6-1 and TRBJ1-3; unclear D gene. Germline CDR1 is MNHNS and CDR2 is SASEGT. V was trimmed by 2 bases and J by 4 bases, leaving 12 bases between them. This CDR3 region has 15 residues. The CDR3 DNA follows: TGTGCCAGCAGTGAACACTCCGGTTGGGGAAACACCATATATTTT. It specifies CASSEHSGWGNTIYF.

The J gene is TRBJ1-1, the V gene TRBV7-3; no clear D gene. Per the germline V gene, CDR1 is SGHTA and CDR2 is FQGTGA. The CDR3 has 13 amino acids. Trimming shortened V by 6 bases and J by 1 base, and 9 bases separated the two germline ends. CDR3 sequence reads: CASRVQPNTEAFF. The CDR3 DNA reads as TGTGCCAGCAGAGTACAACCGAACACTGAAGCTTTCTTT.

This chain connects TRBV6-6 to TRBJ2-7, with 7 bases fitting TRBD2. Trimming removed 0 bases from V and 4 bases from J; junction bases left unmatched: 6. The CDR3 has 15 amino acids. Germline-derived CDR1 and CDR2 are MNHNY and SVGAGI (reference sequence). The DNA of the CDR3 is TGTGCCAGCAGTTACTCGGGAGGGATTGGGTACGAGCAGTACTTC. This sequence encodes CASSYSGGIGYEQYF.

This chain joins TRBV18 and TRBJ1-2, with a weak D call TRBD1 (5 bases). The CDR3 contains 16 residues. Looked up from germline, CDR1 is KGHSH and CDR2 is LQKENI. V lost 3 bases, J lost 4 bases, and 18 bases lay in between. Here the CDR3 DNA reads TGTGCCAGCTCACCCCTAGACCGACAGCTGTCCTATGGCTACACCTTC. As protein: CASSPLDRQLSYGYTF. Variable domain in full (rest from reference TRBV18 and TRBJ1-2): NAGVMQNPRHLVRRRGQEARLRCSPMKGHSHVYWYRQLPEEGLKFMVYLQKENIIDESGMPKERFSAEFPKEGPSILRIQQVVRGDSAAYFCASSPLDRQLSYGYTFGSGTRLTVV.

This clone appeared a few times. This sequence joins TRBV4-1 and TRBJ2-1; 11 bases are a match to TRBD2. Trimming at V came to 0 bases and at J to 3 bases, leaving 4 bases not matched to a gene. CDR1 is MGHRA, CDR2 YSYEKL, per germline. This CDR3 has 17 residues. CDR3 protein: CASSQEGTSGGYNEQFF. Written as DNA, the CDR3 is TGCGCCAGCAGCCAAGAGGGTACTAGCGGGGGCTACAATGAGCAGTTCTTC.

The rearrangement uses TRBV2 and TRBJ2-7; 8 positions match TRBD1. CDR1 SNHLY and CDR2 FYNNEI come from the germline V gene. This CDR3 has 16 amino acids. V lost 4 bases to trimming and J lost 2 bases; unmatched junction nucleotides: 10. In nucleotides, the CDR3 is TGTGCCAGCAGTGCCCTCACAGGGGGACAGACCTACGAGCAGTACTTC. Its translation: CASSALTGGQTYEQYF.

CDR3 coding DNA: TGCAGCGTTGCAGGGGGCTCCTACGAGCAGTACTTC. It specifies CSVAGGSYEQYF. The rearrangement joins TRBV29-1 to TRBJ2-5; 7 bases map to TRBD1. The assigned J gene may be wrong: the sequence end matches TRBJ2-7 better. Germline V lookup: CDR1 SQVTM, CDR2 ANQGSEA. There are 12 residues in the CDR3.

J is TRBJ2-5 and V is TRBV5-1, with 8 bases fitting TRBD1. The assigned J gene may be wrong: the sequence end matches TRBJ2-7 better. Germline V CDR1 and CDR2: SGHRS, YFSETQ. There are 17 residues in the CDR3. CDR3 sequence: CASSLEARGLPSYEQYF. As DNA, the CDR3 is TGCGCCAGCAGCTTGGAGGCCAGGGGGCTCCCCTCCTACGAGCAGTACTTC.

This chain links TRBV7-6 with TRBJ2-7, with D uncertain. This CDR3 region has 14 residues. V dropped 5 bases and J dropped 6 bases, with 17 bases sitting between them. Germline CDR1 and CDR2: SGHVS and FNYEAQ. CDR3 bases: TGTGCCAGCAGCCCTACATCGAACTCGGGCGAGCAGTACTTC. It encodes CASSPTSNSGEQYF.

The chain uses TRBV6-1 and TRBJ2-7; 7 positions agree with TRBD1. This CDR3 has 15 residues. The J segment lost 3 bases and the V segment lost 8 bases, leaving 13 bases of the junction unmatched. Germline values: CDR1 MNHNS, CDR2 SASEGT. The CDR3 DNA reads TGTGCCAGCTCCCTCCGGGACAGCTTCCTCTACGAGCAGTACTTC. It specifies CASSLRDSFLYEQYF.

This chain joins TRBV5-1 and TRBJ2-1, with 7 positions matching TRBD1. CDR1 is SGHRS, CDR2 YFSETQ, per germline. The CDR3 covers 16 residues. V trimming: 4 bases; J trimming: 0 bases; junction bases outside the gene matches: 7. The CDR3 bases are TGCGCCAGCAGCCCAAGGGGGCAGAGCTCCTACAATGAGCAGTTCTTC. This gives the protein CASSPRGQSSYNEQFF.

This clone was counted between two and nine times. J is TRBJ2-5 and V is TRBV2; 7 bases align to TRBD1. CDR3 length: 12 residues. Germline V CDR1 and CDR2: SNHLY, FYNNEI. V lost 8 bases, J lost 6 bases, and 6 bases stayed unmatched. This CDR3 is CASRNRGQTQYF. The CDR3 DNA sequence: TGTGCCAGCCGTAACAGGGGTCAGACCCAGTACTTC.

This chain connects TRBV19 to TRBJ1-4; possible D gene TRBD1, 6 bases. Germline-derived CDR1 and CDR2 are LNHDA and SQIVND (reference sequence). The CDR3 is 14 amino acids. The V end was cut by 6 bases, the J end by 6 bases, with 14 bases between. The CDR3, as DNA: TGTGCCAGTAGCCGGACAGTGAATGATGAAAAACTGTTTTTT. Translated: CASSRTVNDEKLFF.

This clone was found a few times. V gene TRBV5-1 combines with J gene TRBJ1-2; 9 nucleotides agree with TRBD1. The CDR3 runs 13 residues. The germline CDR1 and CDR2 sequences are SGHRS and YFSETQ. Trimming removed 4 bases from V and 6 bases from J; junction bases left unmatched: 4. In nucleotides, the CDR3 is TGCGCCAGCAGCGAGGGACAGGGAGATGGCTACACCTTC. Translation gives CASSEGQGDGYTF.

V and J are TRBV6-5 and TRBJ2-7; 8 bases are shared with TRBD1. The V and J ends lost 4 bases and 2 bases, in that order; junction bases with no gene match: 7. The CDR3 is 15 residues long. In germline, CDR1 is MNHEY, CDR2 SVGAGI. The chain's CDR3 is CASSFIPGQAYEQYF. The CDR3 DNA reads TGTGCCAGCAGTTTCATACCGGGACAGGCCTACGAGCAGTACTTC.

V usage is TRBV21-1 and J usage is TRBJ2-7; the table's D call, TRBD1, was not checked against the DNA. TRBV21-1 is a pseudogene locus. CDR3 length: 14 amino acids. DNA of the CDR3: TGTGCCAGCAGCAGAGGGACAGGGTATCACGAGCAGTACTTC. It codes for CASSRGTGYHEQYF.

This clone was detected a few times. CDR3 sequence (DNA): TGTGCCAGCAGGGACGGACAGGGCTACGAGCAGTACTTC. Translation gives CASRDGQGYEQYF. The rearrangement joins TRBV28 to TRBJ2-7; 8 bases are a match to TRBD1. This CDR3 is 13 amino acids long. With V trimmed by 6 bases and J by 3 bases, 4 bases remained unmatched. Per germline, CDR1 MDHEN and CDR2 SYDVKM.

V usage is TRBV5-1 and J usage is TRBJ2-5, with D possibly TRBD2 on 6 matching bases. Trimming shortened V by 1 base and J by 2 bases, and 9 bases separated the two germline ends. The germline gives CDR1 SGHRS, CDR2 YFSETQ. The CDR3 is 14 amino acids. The CDR3 sequence is CASSLFRGQETQYF. The CDR3 region has the DNA TGCGCCAGCAGCTTGTTTCGGGGGCAAGAGACCCAGTACTTC.

The chain combines TRBV2 with TRBJ2-5; 8 bases fit TRBD1. J gave up 11 bases and V 6 bases, and 11 bases lay outside the gene matches. Germline V gene lookup returns CDR1 SNHLY and CDR2 FYNNEI. CDR3 length: 13 residues. CDR3 residues: CASSRADRQGQYF. Here the CDR3 DNA reads TGTGCCAGCAGCAGAGCCGACAGACAGGGGCAGTACTTC.

This chain links TRBV4-3 with TRBJ1-2; D perhaps matches TRBD1 (5 bases). Trimming took 2 bases from V and 7 from J, leaving 11 bases between them. CDR3 length: 13 residues. Germline CDR1 reads LGHNA; CDR2 reads YSLEER. CDR3 in amino acids: CASSQKIGGGYTF. DNA for the CDR3: TGCGCCAGCAGCCAAAAGATCGGGGGTGGCTACACCTTC.

The V call is TRBV4-1, the J call TRBJ1-5; D may be TRBD1 (5 bases). The CDR3 has 16 residues. Between the trimmed V and J ends, which lost 2 bases and 0 bases, there was a span of 11 bases. Germline V gene sequence: CDR1 MGHRA, CDR2 YSYEKL. The CDR3 sequence is CASSQTGVDSNQPQHF. The CDR3 bases are TGCGCCAGCAGCCAAACAGGCGTGGATAGCAATCAGCCCCAGCATTTT.

This clone was seen a single time. This rearrangement joins TRBV5-1 to TRBJ2-7; a weak D match, TRBD1 (6 bases). The CDR3 runs 15 residues. V was clipped by 0 bases and J by 2 bases, with 12 bases between them. From germline, CDR1 is SGHRS and CDR2 YFSETQ. The CDR3 region has the DNA TGCGCCAGCAGCTTGGATACAGGGTCCCCCTACGAGCAGTACTTC. This codes for CASSLDTGSPYEQYF.

This chain joins TRBV5-1 and TRBJ1-5; TRBD1 might be the D (6 bases). CDR1 is SGHRS, CDR2 YFSETQ, per germline. CDR3 size: 14 residues. The V end lost 4 bases, the J end lost 8 bases, and 16 bases lay between the germline ends. The CDR3 protein is CASSKQGPQEPQHF. In DNA form, the CDR3 reads TGCGCCAGCAGCAAACAGGGTCCGCAAGAGCCCCAGCATTTT. Full variable domain (remainder filled in from reference TRBV5-1 and TRBJ1-5): KAGVTQTPRYLIKTRGQQVTLSCSPISGHRSVSWYQQTPGQGLQFLFEYFSETQRNKGNFPGRFSGRQFSNSRSEMNVSTLELGDSALYLCASSKQGPQEPQHFGDGTRLSIL.

The rearrangement uses TRBV13 and TRBJ2-1, with D maybe TRBD1 (6 bases). Germline-derived CDR1 and CDR2 are PRHDT and FYEKMQ (reference sequence). The CDR3 length is 13 residues. Trimming left V 5 bases short and J 7 bases short, with 12 bases between. CDR3 sequence: CASSRVQGNEQFF. The CDR3 DNA is TGTGCCAGCAGCAGAGTACAGGGTAATGAGCAGTTCTTC.

The chain joins TRBV6-5 to TRBJ1-6; D is unclear. The CDR3 consists of 14 residues. Trimming took off 6 bases at V and 13 bases at J, with 19 bases between the two ends. Germline CDR1 and CDR2: MNHEY and SVGAGI. The CDR3 loop is CASSLDLQRVPLHF. The CDR3 nucleotides read TGTGCCAGCAGCTTGGACCTCCAGAGGGTTCCCCTCCACTTT.